The T cell receptor beta chain described here comes from a study of shared clonotypes between healthy human individuals. Study-level findings and limits: With a handful of donors compared, 4.5% to 6.5% of naive CD4 clonotypes were shared. Sorted-subset samples were not fully sequenced, rarefaction indicated. Non-shared clonotypes had lower generation probabilities than clonotypes shared by all four sorted-subset donors.

The CDR3 totals 14 residues. The V gene's germline CDR1 is SNHLY and CDR2 FYNNEI. The germline V and J ends were trimmed by 7 bases and 4 bases, with 16 bases remaining between them. This clone turned up a few times. What it binds is unknown. Sequencing used immunoSEQ multiplex PCR; TCRdb keeps in-frame clones, though not all of them. The data contain about 1.1 million clones, approximately 75% of them seen just once; the ten biggest clones take up roughly 0.9%. The donors were all Caucasian adults (living in Nashville, Tennessee). The chain joins TRBV2 to TRBJ1-2; a possible D gene is TRBD1 (6 bases). This clonotype was sampled from a man younger than 30 in good health. Some clones in this sample may be carry-over from other donors' samples. Sequenced: memory CD4+ T cells from PBMCs. The subset: CD45RA-negative fraction. CDR3 protein: CASKVAWTVYGYTF. CDR3 coding DNA: TGTGCCAGCAAGGTGGCCTGGACAGTCTATGGCTACACCTTC.